One T cell receptor beta chain is described in this entry. Antigen unknown. Lung cancer patients with chemo-refractory metastatic non-small-cell disease were given focal radiation plus CTLA-4 blockade with ipilimumab. Sequencing used immunoSEQ multiplex PCR; TCRdb keeps in-frame clones, though not all of them. Altogether roughly 80,000 clones are present, about four fifths being singletons, with the ten largest covering 3% to 5%. The data are from a study of radiotherapy plus CTLA-4 blockade in lung cancer. Across the whole study: Among patients, less than 20% showed objective responses, and roughly 30% had disease control. Whole-study findings and limits: Blood saw expansion of tumor-derived TCR clones after radiotherapy plus ipilimumab. Early blood T cell clone dynamics reportedly forecast response best, with interferon-beta.

The germline CDR1 and CDR2 sequences are MDHEN and SYDVKM. This CDR3 is built from 16 residues. V was clipped by 6 bases and J by 3 bases; unmatched bases: 11. V is TRBV28 and J is TRBJ1-2, with TRBD1 identical over 9 bases. The input for sequencing was peripheral blood, taken from a patient treated with radiotherapy plus ipilimumab. This receptor was obtained from a human donor with non-small cell lung cancer who had a partial response to radiotherapy plus ipilimumab. Some clones in this sample may be carry-over from other donors' samples. In DNA, the CDR3 is TGTGCCAGCAGCCGACAGGGGGGAGGCCAATACTATGGCTACACCTTC. It encodes CASSRQGGGQYYGYTF.